The T cell receptor (beta chain) under discussion was sequenced for a study of T cell responses to AZD1222 COVID-19 vaccine. The CDR3 sequence is 15 residues long. CDR1 is SGDLS and CDR2 is YYNGEE in the germline V gene. V lost 3 bases, J lost 8 bases, and 20 bases lay in between. Whole-study results and caveats: In all cases, repertoires were sampled only after the peak T cell response. As reported, nearly half of all spike-specific TCRs target variant regions that are unmutated. Recipients of AZD1222 seropositive at baseline numbered only six or seven.

Method: immunoSEQ multiplex PCR; TCRdb's copy keeps in-frame clones and lacks some. Of 150,000 to 200,000 clones listed, about nine tenths are singletons. Turning to this clone: The antigen is unknown.

This clonotype was obtained from an adult in good health. Specimen: peripheral blood, collected on day 0 of MenACWY control vaccination. The V and J genes are TRBV9 and TRBJ1-2, with a weak D call TRBD1 (5 bases). The CDR3 nucleotides are TGTGCCAGCAGCGCCGGGACGGATCCCAGAGAGGGCTACACCTTC. Protein: CASSAGTDPREGYTF.